The 12 T cell receptor beta chains presented below share a single source sample, sequenced in a study of regulatory T cells in long-lasting Graves disease (dated by TCRdb to 2020 to 2022). Libraries were built with multiplex PCR. TCRdb records Illumina HiSeq 4000 as the sequencer. To build TCR beta libraries, CDR3 regions were amplified by Arm-PCR using iRepertoire HTBI primers. The public reads were reprocessed in TCRdb via fastp at Q25 and MiXCR, keeping in-frame beta chains. Every CDR3 protein is listed once, alongside the most common genes and DNA of its rows. The table for this sample lists about 380,000 distinct CDR3 sequences; about 14% of them were counted only once. 22% of the sample is taken by the ten largest. The time point label of this sample denotes: newly diagnosed GD, antithyroid drugs for less than 3 months. For both TCR sequencing and RNA sequencing, RNA was extracted from PBMCs in TRIzol.

Sequences were derived from peripheral blood mononuclear cells (PBMCs), sampled at new diagnosis, from a patient treated with antithyroid drugs. The receptors derive from a female donor with Graves disease.

This clonotype was seen many times. A read error may produce the germline difference seen at one junction end. V is TRBV27 and J is TRBJ2-7; 12 nucleotides agree with TRBD2. CDR1 MNHEY and CDR2 SMNVEV come from the germline V gene (reference sequence). CDR3 size: 15 residues. CDR3 region: CTSSGRLAGAYEQYF. The CDR3 bases are TGTACCAGCAGCGGACGACTAGCGGGAGCCTACGAGCAGTACTTC.

This clonotype has ten or more counts. The chain carries TRBV5-6 and TRBJ2-5; 7 positions agree with TRBD1. Looked up from germline, CDR1 is SGHDT and CDR2 is YYEEEE. This CDR3 spans 15 amino acids. J was trimmed by 5 bases and V by 4 bases; bases with no gene match: 11. CDR3 sequence reads: CASSLTGPTGETQYF. CDR3 in DNA: TGTGCCAGCAGCCTGACAGGGCCCACGGGGGAGACCCAGTACTTC.

This clonotype was observed many times. This rearrangement joins TRBV11-1 to TRBJ2-1; a weak D match, TRBD2 (5 bases). Trimming stripped 1 base from V and 0 bases from J, with 13 bases between. CDR1 SGHAT and CDR2 FQDESV come from the germline V gene (reference sequence). CDR3 length equals 17 residues. The CDR3 coding sequence is TGTGCCAGCAGCTTAGTGCCAGCGGCCCCCTCCTACAATGAGCAGTTCTTC. The encoded protein is CASSLVPAAPSYNEQFF.

This clonotype was counted at least ten times. The rearrangement uses TRBV28 and TRBJ1-2; D is unresolved. CDR1 and CDR2 from the germline V gene are MDHEN and SYDVKM. With 1 base removed from V and 8 bases from J, the gap between germline ends came to 11 bases. The CDR3 covers 13 residues. CDR3 loop: CASSLLHSGGYTF. For the CDR3, the DNA is TGTGCCAGCAGTTTATTACATTCCGGGGGCTACACCTTC.

The table lists this clonotype with a few counts. The V and J genes are TRBV28 and TRBJ2-2; D remains unclear. The V gene lost 4 bases and the J gene lost 4 bases, with 13 bases spanning the gap. Germline CDR1 and CDR2: MDHEN and SYDVKM. The CDR3 spans 15 residues. The CDR3 spells CASSSKGWGTGELFF. CDR3 coding DNA: TGTGCCAGCAGTTCTAAGGGATGGGGCACCGGGGAGCTGTTTTTT.

This clonotype was detected many times. Without the conserved terminal phenylalanine or tryptophan, this CDR3 likely stems from a read error. The J gene is TRBJ1-1, the V gene TRBV28, with D maybe TRBD1 (5 bases). Germline assignment: CDR1 MDHEN and CDR2 SYDVKM. Trimming took off 5 bases at V and 3 bases at J, with 19 bases between the two ends. This CDR3 contains 16 residues. In nucleotides, the CDR3 is TGTGCCAGCAGTATTATCGGGACCTCCAGTGACACTGAAGCTTTCCTT. Translated: CASSIIGTSSDTEAFL.

This clonotype has a count of ten or more. DNA of the CDR3: TGCAGTGCTCCCTCCGACAGCCCCTACACTGAAGCTTTCTTT. This gives the protein CSAPSDSPYTEAFF. The chain carries TRBV20-1 and TRBJ1-1; D might be TRBD1 (5 bases). V gave up 5 bases and J gave up 3 bases, with 16 bases separating them. This CDR3 has 14 amino acids. Germline V gives CDR1 DFQATT, CDR2 SNEGSKA (reference sequence).

This clonotype was detected ten times or more. This chain links TRBV6-1 with TRBJ1-1; D not certain. CDR1 MNHNS and CDR2 SASEGT come from the germline V gene. Trimming removed 6 bases at V and 2 bases at J, with 16 bases between. The CDR3 is 15 residues long. In DNA, the CDR3 is TGTGCCAGCAGCCTAGCGAGGGCGGGTAACACTGAAGCTTTCTTT. This gives the protein CASSLARAGNTEAFF.

This clonotype was seen at least ten times. This chain connects TRBV5-6 to TRBJ2-6; 7 nucleotides agree with TRBD1. Germline lookup yields CDR1 SGHDT and CDR2 YYEEEE. This CDR3 contains 18 residues. With 1 base clipped from V and 0 bases from J, the junction kept 7 bases outside the gene matches. The CDR3 loop reads CASSLWGQTVSGANVLTF. Here the CDR3 DNA reads TGTGCCAGCAGCTTGTGGGGACAGACTGTCTCTGGGGCCAACGTCCTGACTTTC.

A few counts support this clonotype. The CDR3 carries no conserved terminal phenylalanine or tryptophan, so it likely arises from a read error. The gene calls are TRBV12-3 or TRBV12-4 and TRBJ2-4; no clear D gene. The CDR3 is 13 amino acids. V was pared by 2 bases and J by 7 bases, with 9 bases between. The CDR3 nucleotides are TGTGCCAGCAGTTTAAACCGGCGGAACATTCAGTACCTC. Translating it yields CASSLNRRNIQYL.

This clonotype was found many times. The genes are TRBV11-2 and TRBJ1-5; D is ambiguous. The CDR3 has 16 residues. Trimming removed 0 bases from V and 1 base from J, with 10 bases in between. Per the germline V gene, CDR1 is SGHAT and CDR2 is FQNNGV. CDR3 region: CASSLDRGTSNQPQHF. As DNA, the CDR3 is TGTGCCAGCAGCTTAGATAGAGGCACAAGCAATCAGCCCCAGCATTTT.

This clonotype was recorded at least ten times. The rearrangement joins TRBV4-1 to TRBJ1-1, with D perhaps matching TRBD1 (6 bases). The V and J ends lost 0 bases and 5 bases respectively, with 16 bases between them. This CDR3 region has 16 residues. In germline, CDR1 is MGHRA, CDR2 YSYEKL. The CDR3 loop reads CASSQEDQQGQTEAFF. The CDR3 DNA follows: TGCGCCAGCAGCCAAGAGGATCAACAGGGCCAGACTGAAGCTTTCTTT.